This is a list of T cell receptor beta chains from one sample in a study of T cell responses to AZD1222 COVID-19 vaccine. TCRdb's copy holds only in-frame clones and misses some; the assay was immunoSEQ multiplex PCR. Found here are tens of thousands of clones, roughly 86% of them singletons; the top ten hold less than 9.5%. This specimen consisted of peripheral blood, obtained on day 0 of AZD1222 vaccination. The receptors were gathered from an adult in good health. CDR3s leave out the opening cysteine and the closing phenylalanine or tryptophan. Fields, in order: clone size, V gene, CDR3 protein. Not all rows give a size; the values are once, few, many and, for expanded clones, a class.

.,TRBV12-5,ASGSSGATTEAF
.,TRBV29-1,SVVEGAASPLH
.,TRBV18,ASSPGGSREQY
few,TRBV6-6,ASSHKPGQLSYNEQF
few,TRBV6-2/TRBV6-3,ASSPRQIQETQY
.,TRBV7-2,ASSLVGFGNQPQH
.,TRBV4-2,ASSQEKGGYNEQY
.,TRBV18,ASSRRTGGGDPDTQY
.,TRBV25-1,ASSDVGVPANTEAF
.,TRBV7-3,ASSLYGGSQETQY
.,TRBV30,AWSPLGGGYYEQY
.,TRBV30,AWTGPWATDTQY
.,TRBV30,AWSVRGRDPYEQY
.,TRBV24-1,ATSDWTTHESSYNEQF
.,TRBV4-1,ASSQDLGGDEQF
.,TRBV3-1/TRBV3-2,ASSQASYEQY
.,TRBV9,ASSVDGFSGNTIY
once,TRBV7-2,ASSLAQGVNSPLH
.,TRBV6-6,ASSLDRSYGYT
.,TRBV27,ASSALSGANVLT
.,TRBV7-9,ASSLAGRDHNEQF
.,TRBV3-1/TRBV3-2,ASSQVTGAYEQY
.,TRBV2,ASSEGQETIYEAF
few,TRBV18,ASSPAGQSSSYT
.,TRBV6-6,ASSPHLSSGASTDTQY
.,TRBV19,ASSGYLEANEQF
.,TRBV5-8,ASSSGLASTDTQY